This T cell receptor (beta chain) was identified in a study of T cell repertoires in cytomegalovirus infection. Points from the study as a whole: HLA-C-restricted TCR beta clonotypes specific for CMV led the ex vivo response.

TCRdb passed the reads through MiXCR, listing each CDR3 protein once. The sample contains around 300,000 distinct CDR3 sequences, around 9.5% of which appear only once. This clonotype was counted at least ten times. No antigen is known for it. The TCR originated in a human donor in good health (CMV status not recorded). Some clones in this sample may be carry-over from other donors' samples. Sequenced sample: PBMCs.

CDR3: CASSRQGLNTGELFF. CDR3 nucleotide sequence: TGTGCCAGCAGCCGGCAGGGGTTGAACACCGGGGAGCTGTTTTTT. The chain combines TRBV7-8 with TRBJ2-2; D possibly corresponds to TRBD1 (6 bases). The germline CDR1 and CDR2 sequences are SGHVS and FQNEAQ. The CDR3 extends over 15 amino acids. The ends were cut back, 5 bases at V and 1 base at J, with 11 bases in the middle.